This passage covers 14 T cell receptor beta chains from one sample sequenced in a study of T cells in Graves' hyperthyroidism and ophthalmopathy. Amplified TCR beta CDR3 regions derived from RNA transcripts. HTBI primers were used for first-round RT-PCR of the TCR CDR3. TCRdb re-called the multiplex PCR reads through MiXCR, storing one row per CDR3 protein. The table lists around 480,000 distinct CDR3 sequences, under 15% of them singletons. The specimen sequenced was blood. These receptor sequences come from a woman aged 18-29 years with Graves' hyperthyroidism.

At least ten counts were recorded for this clonotype. The chain combines TRBV7-3 with TRBJ2-5; D uncertain. CDR1 is SGHTA, CDR2 FQGTGA, per germline. Between the trimmed V and J ends, which lost 2 bases and 5 bases, there was a span of 27 bases. CDR3 length: 19 residues. The CDR3 region is CASSLYAPPRASNEETQYF. The CDR3 nucleotides are TGTGCCAGCAGCTTATACGCCCCCCCCCGGGCCTCTAACGAGGAGACCCAGTACTTC.

This clonotype was picked up many times. The gene calls are TRBV18 and TRBJ1-1, with D possibly TRBD1 on 5 matching bases. Germline V CDR1 and CDR2: KGHSH, LQKENI. This CDR3 is built from 14 residues. V lost 5 bases, J lost 0 bases, and 10 bases lay in between. CDR3 amino acids: CASSVRGVNTEAFF. The CDR3, as DNA: TGTGCCAGCTCAGTCCGGGGCGTGAACACTGAAGCTTTCTTT. The entire variable domain, with the rest obtained from reference TRBV18 and TRBJ1-1, is as follows: NAGVMQNPRHLVRRRGQEARLRCSPMKGHSHVYWYRQLPEEGLKFMVYLQKENIIDESGMPKERFSAEFPKEGPSILRIQQVVRGDSAAYFCASSVRGVNTEAFFGQGTRLTVV.

A remark on this clonotype: A much larger clone differs from this one at a single base, so this may be a read error. The gene calls are TRBV18 and TRBJ2-4; perhaps TRBD2 as D (6 bases). This CDR3 has 17 residues. Germline CDR1 and CDR2: KGHSH and LQKENI. The CDR3 loop reads CASSSPPLGTSKNIQYF. In DNA form, the CDR3 reads TGTGCCAGCTCATCACCCCCGCTGGGGACTTCCAAAAACATTCAGTACTTC.

This clonotype has a handful of counts. The rearrangement links TRBV7-3 to TRBJ2-5; 8 nucleotides agree with TRBD2. CDR3 size: 14 residues. With V trimmed by 5 bases and J by 5 bases, 7 bases remained unmatched. Germline V gene sequence: CDR1 SGHTA, CDR2 FQGTGA. The CDR3 reads CASSPGTRRETQYF. In DNA, the CDR3 is TGTGCCAGCAGCCCCGGGACTAGAAGGGAGACCCAGTACTTC.

This clonotype was seen only a few times. The chain is built from TRBV5-4 and TRBJ2-1, with 9 nucleotides matching TRBD2. CDR1 is SGHNT and CDR2 is YYREEE in the germline V gene (reference sequence). The CDR3 is 17 residues long. After removal of 4 bases from V and 3 bases from J, the junction contained 11 bases not matched to a gene. The CDR3 protein is CASSPRASGRNYNEQFF. The CDR3 DNA sequence: TGTGCCAGCAGCCCCCGGGCAAGCGGGAGGAACTACAATGAGCAGTTCTTC.

This rearrangement joins TRBV28 to TRBJ1-5; tentatively, D is TRBD1 (6 bases). Germline loops: CDR1 MDHEN, CDR2 SYDVKM. The V gene lost 3 bases and the J gene lost 7 bases, with 13 bases spanning the gap. The CDR3 has 14 residues. The chain's CDR3 is CASSFTGAGQPQHF. For the CDR3, the DNA is TGTGCCAGCAGTTTTACGGGGGCGGGACAGCCCCAGCATTTT.

This clonotype occurred a few times. The gene calls are TRBV7-9 and TRBJ1-1; 10 bases fit TRBD1. Trimming took 8 bases from V and 5 from J; bases not matched to a gene: 14. This CDR3 is built from 16 residues. Germline CDR1 reads SEHNR; CDR2 reads FQNEAQ (reference sequence). The CDR3 region is CASRGQGGFGRTEAFF. CDR3 bases: TGTGCCAGCCGTGGACAGGGGGGTTTTGGTCGGACTGAAGCTTTCTTT.

This clonotype has a count of ten or more. The V gene is TRBV5-1, the J gene TRBJ2-7; D ambiguous. V shed 2 bases and J shed 1 base, with 16 bases lying between them. The CDR3 is made up of 16 amino acids. The germline CDR1 and CDR2 sequences are SGHRS and YFSETQ. The CDR3 is CASSFDGSLGSYEQYF. Written as DNA, the CDR3 is TGCGCCAGCAGCTTCGACGGATCCCTTGGGTCCTACGAGCAGTACTTC.

J is TRBJ2-7 and V is TRBV12-3 or TRBV12-4; TRBD2 matches 11 bases. V trimming: 9 bases; J trimming: 0 bases; junction bases outside the gene matches: 7. This CDR3 has 15 residues. The CDR3: CASGTSGIVSYEQYF. In nucleotides, the CDR3 is TGTGCCAGTGGGACTAGCGGAATCGTCTCCTACGAGCAGTACTTC.

Only a few counts were recorded for this clonotype. The chain has TRBV29-1 and TRBJ2-5; a weak D match, TRBD1 (5 bases). Germline CDR1 SQVTM, CDR2 ANQGSEA. The V end lost 2 bases, the J end lost 4 bases, and 14 bases lay between the germline ends. The CDR3 loop spans 14 amino acids. CDR3 in amino acids: CSVERRTQGETQYF. The CDR3 DNA sequence: TGCAGCGTTGAAAGACGGACGCAGGGAGAGACCCAGTACTTC.

This clonotype was recorded at least ten times. The gene calls are TRBV29-1 and TRBJ2-5; 7 positions agree with TRBD2. The CDR3 loop spans 15 amino acids. V was pared by 3 bases and J by 9 bases, with 16 bases of the junction left unmatched. In germline, CDR1 is SQVTM, CDR2 ANQGSEA. The CDR3 DNA is TGCAGCGTTGAGAAGGGTCGGGACCTTCGGGAGGCCCAGTACTTC. Translated, it gives CSVEKGRDLREAQYF.

The rearrangement uses TRBV18 and TRBJ1-5; tentative D call: TRBD1 (5 bases). The V end was cut by 3 bases, the J end by 6 bases, with 12 bases between. Germline V lookup: CDR1 KGHSH, CDR2 LQKENI. The CDR3 covers 14 residues. This CDR3 reads CASSPQGSGQPQHF. The CDR3 bases are TGTGCCAGCTCACCGCAGGGAAGCGGTCAGCCCCAGCATTTT.

In this sample, this clonotype turned up many times. The rearrangement links TRBV11-2 to TRBJ2-7; the match to TRBD1 covers 8 bases. The junction had 7 bases not matched to a gene; V was cut back by 6 bases and J by 6 bases. The CDR3 contains 13 residues. The V gene's germline CDR1 is SGHAT and CDR2 FQNNGV. The CDR3 DNA sequence: TGTGCCAGCAGAACAGGGGGACGCGGCGAGCAGTACTTC. Translation: CASRTGGRGEQYF.

This clonotype was recorded a few times. The chain employs TRBV5-1 and TRBJ2-5; TRBD1 agrees at 9 bases. CDR3 length: 14 residues. CDR1 and CDR2 from the germline V gene are SGHRS and YFSETQ. The V gene end was trimmed by 4 bases and the J gene end by 4 bases; junction bases not matched to a gene: 5. The CDR3 DNA follows: TGCGCCAGCAGCCCGCACAGGGGGCTAGAGACCCAGTACTTC. Encoded protein: CASSPHRGLETQYF.